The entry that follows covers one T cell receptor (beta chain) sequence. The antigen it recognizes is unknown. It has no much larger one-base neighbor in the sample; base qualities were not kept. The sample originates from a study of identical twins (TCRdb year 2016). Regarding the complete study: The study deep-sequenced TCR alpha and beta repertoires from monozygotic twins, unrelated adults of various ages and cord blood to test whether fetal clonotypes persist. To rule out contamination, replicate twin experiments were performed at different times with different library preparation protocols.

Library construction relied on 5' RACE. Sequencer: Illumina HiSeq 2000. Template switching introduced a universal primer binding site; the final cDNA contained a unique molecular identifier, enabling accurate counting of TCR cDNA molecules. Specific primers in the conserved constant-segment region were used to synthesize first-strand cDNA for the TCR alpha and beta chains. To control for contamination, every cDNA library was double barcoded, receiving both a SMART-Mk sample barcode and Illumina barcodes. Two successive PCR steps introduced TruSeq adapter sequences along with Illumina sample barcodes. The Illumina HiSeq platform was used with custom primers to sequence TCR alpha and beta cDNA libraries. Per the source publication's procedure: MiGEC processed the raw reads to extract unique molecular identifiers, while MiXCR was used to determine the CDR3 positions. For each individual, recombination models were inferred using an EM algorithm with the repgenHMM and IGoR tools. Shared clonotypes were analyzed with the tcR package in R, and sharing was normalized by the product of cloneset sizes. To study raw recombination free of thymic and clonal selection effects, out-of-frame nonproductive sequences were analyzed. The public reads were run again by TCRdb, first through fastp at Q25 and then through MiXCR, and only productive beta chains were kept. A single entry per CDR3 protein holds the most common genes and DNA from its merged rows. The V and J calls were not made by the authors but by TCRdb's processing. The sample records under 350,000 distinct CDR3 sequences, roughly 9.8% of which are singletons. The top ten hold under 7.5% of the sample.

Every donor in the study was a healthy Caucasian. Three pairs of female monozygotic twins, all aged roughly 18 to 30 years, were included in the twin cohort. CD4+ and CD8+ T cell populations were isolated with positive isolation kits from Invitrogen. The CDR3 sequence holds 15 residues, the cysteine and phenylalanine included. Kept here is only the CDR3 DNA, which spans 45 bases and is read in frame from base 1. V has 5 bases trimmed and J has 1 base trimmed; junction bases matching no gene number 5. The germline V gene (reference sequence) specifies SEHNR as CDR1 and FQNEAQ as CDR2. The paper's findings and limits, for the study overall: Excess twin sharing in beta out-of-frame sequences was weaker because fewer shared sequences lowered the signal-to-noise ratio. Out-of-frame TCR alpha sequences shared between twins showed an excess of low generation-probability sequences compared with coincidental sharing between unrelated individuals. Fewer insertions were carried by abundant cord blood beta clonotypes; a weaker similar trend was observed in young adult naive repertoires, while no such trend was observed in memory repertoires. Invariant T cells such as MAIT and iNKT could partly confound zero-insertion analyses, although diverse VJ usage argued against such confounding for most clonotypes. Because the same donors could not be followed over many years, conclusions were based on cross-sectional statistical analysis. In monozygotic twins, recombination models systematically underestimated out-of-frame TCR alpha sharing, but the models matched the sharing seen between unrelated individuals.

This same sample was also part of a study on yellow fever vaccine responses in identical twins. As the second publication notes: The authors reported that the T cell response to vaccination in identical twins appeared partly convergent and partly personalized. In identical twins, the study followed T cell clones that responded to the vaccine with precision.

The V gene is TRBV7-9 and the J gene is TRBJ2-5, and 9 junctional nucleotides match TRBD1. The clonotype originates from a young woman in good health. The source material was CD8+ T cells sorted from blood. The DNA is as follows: TGTGCCAGCAGCGAGACAGGGGGGGTCCAAGAGACCCAGTACTTC. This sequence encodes CASSETGGVQETQYF.